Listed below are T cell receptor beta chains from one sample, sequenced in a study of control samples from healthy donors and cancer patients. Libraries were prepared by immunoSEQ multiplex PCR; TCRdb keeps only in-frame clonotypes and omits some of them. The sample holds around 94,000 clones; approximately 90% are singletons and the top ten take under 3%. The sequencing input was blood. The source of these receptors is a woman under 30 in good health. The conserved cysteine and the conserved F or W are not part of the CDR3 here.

ASSVGLGGTDTQY	TRBV6-5	TRBJ2-3
ASSRRGGAGANVLT	TRBV7-3	TRBJ2-6
ASSQAGENTEAF	TRBV14	TRBJ1-1
ASSPGQGAGQPQH	TRBV28	TRBJ1-5
ASSGQGIYGYT	TRBV25-1	TRBJ1-2
SVDPGSTEAF	TRBV29-1	TRBJ1-1
ASRGGRGNEQF	TRBV12-3/TRBV12-4	TRBJ2-1
ASSFKGTDTQY	TRBV7-2	TRBJ2-3
ASSRSGTSSYNEQF	TRBV5-4	TRBJ2-1
ASSLVRGNEQF	TRBV11-3	TRBJ2-1
ASSLYATSSYGYT	TRBV6-5	TRBJ1-2
ASSGTSGRAETQY	TRBV5-6	TRBJ2-5
ASSQGRSEAF	TRBV3-1/TRBV3-2	TRBJ1-1
ASSLFTGGGPQH	TRBV27	TRBJ1-5
ASNPRESGNTIY	TRBV5-6	TRBJ1-3
ASSLGGGGETQY	TRBV7-9	TRBJ2-5
ASSILSSGNTEAF	TRBV19	TRBJ1-1
ASSPPVPEAF	TRBV12-3/TRBV12-4	TRBJ1-1
ASSVGAYQETQY	TRBV2	TRBJ2-5
ARLKRVGLSNEQF	TRBV2	TRBJ2-1
ASGQPGAHGYT	TRBV25-1	TRBJ1-2
AIRETGVVTGELF	TRBV10-3	TRBJ2-2
ASSDGGTEAF	TRBV6-4	TRBJ1-1
ASSRTGEAGNTIY	TRBV11-2	TRBJ1-3
ASRKGQTTNEKLF	TRBV2	TRBJ1-4
ASSSLSGDTGELF	TRBV5-1	TRBJ2-2
ASSSRLTYEQY	TRBV19	TRBJ2-7
ASSLVVGGPEQF	TRBV11-2	TRBJ2-1
ASTTDYSYEQY	TRBV12-3/TRBV12-4	TRBJ2-7
ASRLDSYNSPLH	TRBV27	TRBJ1-6
ASSLSIEDTQY	TRBV7-8	TRBJ2-3
ASSPRWGTQGNAEAF	TRBV7-9	TRBJ1-1
AWSGTFNQPQH	TRBV30	TRBJ1-5
ASRQDGNYGYT	TRBV27	TRBJ1-2
ASSLYSNQPQH	TRBV28	TRBJ1-5
ATSDATAYQETQY	TRBV24-1	TRBJ2-5
ASSQAIQETQY	TRBV4-2	TRBJ2-5
ASSLSPGGLDTEAF	TRBV5-1	TRBJ1-1
SARDKSYGYT	TRBV20-1	TRBJ1-2
ASSSRDGASTDTQY	TRBV11-3	TRBJ2-3
ASGPTSGTHEQY	TRBV12-5	TRBJ2-7
ASSELDRGGATTEAF	TRBV25-1	TRBJ1-1
ASSQGAGTYEQY	TRBV3-1/TRBV3-2	TRBJ2-7
ASSLEGFRGLDEQY	TRBV7-6	TRBJ2-7
ASSFGSVSYEQY	TRBV7-9	TRBJ2-7
ASRKTYSSGNTIY	TRBV2	TRBJ1-3
ASSENVGYYEQY	TRBV2	TRBJ2-7
ARIGQGGRGAF	TRBV19	TRBJ1-1
ASGASFQPQH	TRBV28	TRBJ1-5
ASSEGVANYGYT	TRBV6-1	TRBJ1-2
ASSLTNQPQH	TRBV28	TRBJ1-5
ASTASGAALKTQY	TRBV6-5	TRBJ2-5